One sample yielded the 13 T cell receptor beta chains listed below, sequenced in a study of blood T cell repertoires in COVID-19 (TCRdb year 2020). The library was prepared using the immunoSEQ multiplex PCR assay. As stored in TCRdb, this immuneACCESS dataset retains in-frame rearrangements with V and J assigned. A fraction of the clones does not appear; measured against another copy, unresolved V genes explain less than half of the discrepancy, and the remainder lacks a known reason. A total of around 20,000 clones appear in this sample, about 88% of them only once. Of the sample, roughly 27% is held by the ten largest clones. Sequencing was carried out using peripheral blood. The receptor source for this set is a human donor with active COVID-19. The donor label of this sample is uncertain.

The chain employs TRBV7-2 and TRBJ1-1, with D possibly being TRBD1 (6 bases). Trimming took 5 bases from V and 5 from J, leaving 15 bases between them. The V gene's germline CDR1 is SGHTA and CDR2 FQGNSA. This CDR3 spans 14 amino acids. As DNA, the CDR3 is TGTGCCAGCAGCCGTGACAGGTCACGAACTGAAGCTTTCTTT. Its translation: CASSRDRSRTEAFF.

This chain connects TRBV7-2 to TRBJ2-5; D is ambiguous. The ends were cut back, 1 base at V and 5 bases at J, with 8 bases in the middle. Germline V gene sequence: CDR1 SGHTA, CDR2 FQGNSA. The CDR3 is made up of 13 amino acids. The CDR3, as DNA: TGTGCCAGCAGCTTAGACGGTTCCGAGACCCAGTACTTC. Translated, it gives CASSLDGSETQYF.

The rearrangement uses TRBV18 and TRBJ1-5, with D possibly TRBD1 on 5 matching bases. Looked up from germline, CDR1 is KGHSH and CDR2 is LQKENI. The CDR3 consists of 13 residues. The V and J ends lost 3 bases and 5 bases respectively, with 8 bases between them. CDR3 DNA sequence: TGTGCCAGCTCACCGACGGGGGATCAGCCCCAGCATTTT. This translates into CASSPTGDQPQHF.

The rearrangement links TRBV7-2 to TRBJ2-3; no clear D gene. CDR1 and CDR2 (germline): SGHTA, FQGNSA. V lost 2 bases and J lost 4, with 7 bases in between. The length of the CDR3 is 13 residues. CDR3 DNA sequence: TGTGCCAGCAGCTTACCCGGAGCAGATACGCAGTATTTT. Its protein is CASSLPGADTQYF.

V is TRBV5-1 and J is TRBJ2-3; D unclear. CDR1 and CDR2 (germline): SGHRS, YFSETQ. The V end was cut by 4 bases, the J end by 3 bases, with 6 bases between. This CDR3 is 12 amino acids long. The CDR3 loop reads CASSTGTDTQYF. Here the CDR3 DNA reads TGCGCCAGCAGCACGGGTACAGATACGCAGTATTTT. The complete variable domain, with remaining parts taken from reference TRBV5-1 and TRBJ2-3, reads KAGVTQTPRYLIKTRGQQVTLSCSPISGHRSVSWYQQTPGQGLQFLFEYFSETQRNKGNFPGRFSGRQFSNSRSEMNVSTLELGDSALYLCASSTGTDTQYFGPGTRLTVL.

CDR3 DNA: TGCGCCAGCAGCGAGGGACAGGGCCCCTATGGCTACACCTTC. Encoded protein: CASSEGQGPYGYTF. The chain couples TRBV5-1 to TRBJ1-2; TRBD1 matches at 9 bases. J gave up 4 bases and V 4 bases, and 5 bases lay outside the gene matches. CDR3 size: 14 residues. The V gene's germline CDR1 is SGHRS and CDR2 YFSETQ.

A single count supports this clone. V usage is TRBV4-2 and J usage is TRBJ2-7; the match to TRBD1 covers 8 bases. V lost 0 bases, J lost 1 base, and 5 bases stayed unmatched. The germline gives CDR1 LGHNA, CDR2 YNFKEQ. The CDR3 consists of 16 residues. The chain's CDR3 is CASSQDQGQASYEQYF. The DNA of the CDR3 is TGTGCCAGCAGCCAAGATCAGGGACAGGCGTCCTACGAGCAGTACTTC.

V gene TRBV19 combines with J gene TRBJ1-5, with D possibly matching TRBD1 (5 bases). V dropped 7 bases and J dropped 0 bases, with 13 bases sitting between them. CDR3 length: 15 amino acids. CDR1 and CDR2 from the germline V gene are LNHDA and SQIVND (reference sequence). CDR3 loop: CASMPAGHSNQPQHF. In DNA, the CDR3 is TGTGCCAGTATGCCCGCAGGGCATAGCAATCAGCCCCAGCATTTT.

The V gene is TRBV15, the J gene TRBJ2-3; 7 nucleotides match TRBD1. This CDR3 has 17 amino acids. The germline gives CDR1 LNHNV, CDR2 YYDKDF (reference sequence). V dropped 1 base and J dropped 2; count of bases not matched to a gene: 9. The CDR3 nucleotides read TGTGCCACCAGCAGAGCCTTGACGGGACAGCTCACAGATACGCAGTATTTT. Encoded protein: CATSRALTGQLTDTQYF.

The table lists this clone with a count of one. The chain is built from TRBV5-1 and TRBJ2-7; TRBD1 is a possible D gene (6 bases). Trimming stripped 2 bases from V and 5 bases from J, with 14 bases between. This CDR3 comprises 14 residues. In germline, CDR1 is SGHRS, CDR2 YFSETQ. The CDR3 sequence: CASSLSQGSNEQYF. The CDR3 DNA follows: TGCGCCAGCAGCTTATCTCAGGGGAGCAACGAGCAGTACTTC.

This chain joins TRBV4-2 and TRBJ2-7; TRBD2 matches at 9 bases. Germline V CDR1 and CDR2: LGHNA, YNFKEQ. The junction had 14 bases not matched to a gene; V was cut back by 4 bases and J by 7 bases. CDR3 size: 16 residues. The CDR3 here is CASSRIGGTSHSEQYF. The CDR3 coding sequence is TGTGCCAGCAGCCGTATCGGCGGGACTAGCCACTCTGAGCAGTACTTC.

The chain uses TRBV9 and TRBJ2-7, with 8 bases that match TRBD1. Trimming cost V 3 bases and J 5 bases; bases outside gene matches: 10. Germline loops: CDR1 SGDLS, CDR2 YYNGEE. The CDR3 totals 15 residues. CDR3 amino acids: CASSAGGGPPHEQYF. The CDR3 nucleotides read TGTGCCAGCAGCGCAGGGGGCGGACCCCCCCACGAGCAGTACTTC.

The V and J genes are TRBV9 and TRBJ1-2, with 7 nucleotides matching TRBD1. V was clipped by 3 bases and J by 5 bases; unmatched bases: 4. There are 13 residues in the CDR3. Germline V CDR1 and CDR2: SGDLS, YYNGEE. CDR3: CASSDRGGYGYTF. For the CDR3, the DNA is TGTGCCAGCAGCGACAGGGGCGGGTATGGCTACACCTTC. Full variable domain (outside the CDR3, taken from reference TRBV9 and TRBJ1-2): DSGVTQTPKHLITATGQRVTLRCSPRSGDLSVYWYQQSLDQGLQFLIQYYNGEERAKGNILERFSAQQFPDLHSELNLSSLELGDSALYFCASSDRGGYGYTFGSGTRLTVV.